This TCR beta chain came from a study of T cell changes during pregnancy in multiple sclerosis. This table comes from immunoSEQ multiplex PCR, and its TCRdb copy is limited to in-frame clones, with some not included. The sample includes tens of thousands of clones, around 90% of them seen just once. The V segment lost 8 bases and the J segment 5 bases; nucleotides outside the gene matches: 5. Per the germline V gene, CDR1 is MNHNY and CDR2 is SVGAGI (reference sequence). CDR3 length: 14 residues. This sequence originates from a female donor with multiple sclerosis, enrolled in a pregnancy study. The sequenced sample was CD4+ T cells from peripheral blood mononuclear cells, obtained in the second trimester of pregnancy. J is TRBJ2-3 and V is TRBV6-6; 12 nucleotides agree with TRBD2. Here the CDR3 reads CASDKLAGGDTQYF. The CDR3, as DNA: TGTGCCAGCGATAAACTAGCGGGGGGAGATACGCAGTATTTT.